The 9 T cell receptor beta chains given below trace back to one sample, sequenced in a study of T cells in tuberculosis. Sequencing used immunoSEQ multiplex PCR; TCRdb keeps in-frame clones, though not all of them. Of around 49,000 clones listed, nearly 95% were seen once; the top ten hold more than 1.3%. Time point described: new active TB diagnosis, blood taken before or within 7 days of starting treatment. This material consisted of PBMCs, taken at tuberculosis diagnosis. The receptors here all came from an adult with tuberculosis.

This chain's CDR3 is CASSPKPTATGELFF. The DNA of the CDR3 is TGTGCCAGCAGCCCCAAACCGACAGCCACCGGGGAGCTGTTTTTT. The rearrangement joins TRBV7-2 to TRBJ2-2; the D gene is possibly TRBD1 (5 bases). This CDR3 is built from 15 residues. The germline CDR1 and CDR2 sequences are SGHTA and FQGNSA. The V end was cut by 5 bases, the J end by 4 bases, with 14 bases between.

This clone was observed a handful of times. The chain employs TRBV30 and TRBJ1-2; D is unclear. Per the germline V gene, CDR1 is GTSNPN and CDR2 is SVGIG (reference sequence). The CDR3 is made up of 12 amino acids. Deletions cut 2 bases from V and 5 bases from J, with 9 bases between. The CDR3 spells CAWSNGVYGYTF. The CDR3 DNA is TGTGCCTGGAGTAACGGGGTGTATGGCTACACCTTC.

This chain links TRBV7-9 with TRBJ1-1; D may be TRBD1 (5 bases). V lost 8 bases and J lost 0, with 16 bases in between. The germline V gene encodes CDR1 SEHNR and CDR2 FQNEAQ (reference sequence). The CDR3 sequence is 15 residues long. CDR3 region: CASVTRGGMNTEAFF. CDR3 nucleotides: TGTGCCAGCGTGACAAGGGGAGGCATGAACACTGAAGCTTTCTTT.

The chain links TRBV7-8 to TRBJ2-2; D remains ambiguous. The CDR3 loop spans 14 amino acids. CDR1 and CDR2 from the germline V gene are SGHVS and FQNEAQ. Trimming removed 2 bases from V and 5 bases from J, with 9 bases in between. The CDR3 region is CASSLPQRTGELFF. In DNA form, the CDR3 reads TGTGCCAGCAGCTTACCTCAGAGGACCGGGGAGCTGTTTTTT.

The CDR3 loop is CASSLGPPQETQYF. CDR3 nucleotides: TGCGCCAGCAGCTTGGGGCCCCCCCAAGAGACCCAGTACTTC. J is TRBJ2-5 and V is TRBV5-1; unclear D gene. The CDR3 extends over 14 amino acids. V lost 0 bases, J lost 1 base, and 7 bases lay in between. In germline, CDR1 is SGHRS, CDR2 YFSETQ.

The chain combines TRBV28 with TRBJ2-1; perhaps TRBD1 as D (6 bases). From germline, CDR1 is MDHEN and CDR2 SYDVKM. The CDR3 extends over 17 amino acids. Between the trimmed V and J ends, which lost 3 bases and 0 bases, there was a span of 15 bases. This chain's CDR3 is CASSLSTGKSSYNEQFF. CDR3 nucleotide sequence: TGTGCCAGCAGTTTGTCTACAGGGAAAAGCTCCTACAATGAGCAGTTCTTC.

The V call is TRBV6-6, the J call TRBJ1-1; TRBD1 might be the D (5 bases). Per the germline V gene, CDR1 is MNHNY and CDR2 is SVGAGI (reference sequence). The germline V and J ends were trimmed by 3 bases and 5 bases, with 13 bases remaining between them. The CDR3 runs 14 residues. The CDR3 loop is CASSYGGARTEAFF. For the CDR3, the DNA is TGTGCCAGCAGTTATGGAGGGGCGAGGACTGAAGCTTTCTTT.

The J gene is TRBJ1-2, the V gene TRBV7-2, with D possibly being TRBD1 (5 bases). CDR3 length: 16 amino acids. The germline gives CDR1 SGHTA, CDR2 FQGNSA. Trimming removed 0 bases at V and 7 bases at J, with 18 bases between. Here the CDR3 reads CASSLAPPGPIGGYTF. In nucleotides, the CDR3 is TGTGCCAGCAGCTTAGCCCCGCCAGGGCCTATTGGTGGCTACACCTTC.

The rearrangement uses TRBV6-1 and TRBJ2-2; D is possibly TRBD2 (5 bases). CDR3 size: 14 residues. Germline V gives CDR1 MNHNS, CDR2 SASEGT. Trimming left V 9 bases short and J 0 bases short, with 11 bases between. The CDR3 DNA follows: TGTGCCAGTAAGGGTAGCGCGAACACCGGGGAGCTGTTTTTT. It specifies CASKGSANTGELFF.